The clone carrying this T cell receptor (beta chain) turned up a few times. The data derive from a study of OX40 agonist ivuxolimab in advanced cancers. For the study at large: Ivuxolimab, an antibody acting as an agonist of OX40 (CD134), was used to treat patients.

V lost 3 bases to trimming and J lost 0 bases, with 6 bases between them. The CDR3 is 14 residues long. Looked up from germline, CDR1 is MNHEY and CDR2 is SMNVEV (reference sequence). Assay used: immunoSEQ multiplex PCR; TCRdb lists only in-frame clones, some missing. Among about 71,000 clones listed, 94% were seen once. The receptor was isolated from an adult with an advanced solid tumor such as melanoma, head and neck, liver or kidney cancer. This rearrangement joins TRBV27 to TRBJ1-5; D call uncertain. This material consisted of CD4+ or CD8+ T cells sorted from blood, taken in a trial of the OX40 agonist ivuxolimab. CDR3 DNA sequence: TGTGCCAGCAGTTTGTCCTATAGCAATCAGCCCCAGCATTTT. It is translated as CASSLSYSNQPQHF.